The next 23 T cell receptor beta chains were all read from a single sample in a study of CD8+ T cells in alopecia areata. Following extraction, RNA underwent reverse transcription to cDNA, which served as the sequencing template. The method was immunoSEQ multiplex PCR; TCRdb's version includes in-frame clones alone and lacks a portion of them. The table records more than 200,000 clones, approximately 40% of them present only once. The treatment here: oral pan-JAK inhibitor, 5-10 mg twice daily. The sample here was CD4+ T cells sorted from blood, taken between weeks 36 and 40, from a patient treated with tofacitinib. Receptors originate from a human donor with alopecia areata.

The chain recombines TRBV29-1 with TRBJ1-2, with 8 bases that match TRBD1. The CDR3 contains 13 residues. In germline, CDR1 is SQVTM, CDR2 ANQGSEA. J was trimmed by 8 bases and V by 7 bases; bases with no gene match: 12. The CDR3 reads CSARDRGGDGYTF. CDR3 bases: TGCAGCGCACGAGACAGGGGAGGGGACGGCTACACCTTC.

This clone has a handful of counts. The chain links TRBV19 to TRBJ1-4, with D possibly matching TRBD1 (5 bases). The CDR3 extends over 15 amino acids. Between the trimmed V and J ends, which lost 8 bases and 3 bases, there was a span of 16 bases. Germline-derived CDR1 and CDR2 are LNHDA and SQIVND (reference sequence). CDR3 coding DNA: TGTGCCAGTCGAATGAGGGGTGCGGCTAATGAAAAACTGTTTTTT. Translation gives CASRMRGAANEKLFF.

The V and J genes are TRBV7-3 and TRBJ1-1; D gene ambiguous. There are 13 residues in the CDR3. The germline V gene has CDR1 SGHTA and CDR2 FQGTGA. Trimming stripped 2 bases from V and 2 bases from J, with 6 bases between. CDR3 in amino acids: CASSLSENTEAFF. The CDR3 DNA reads as TGTGCCAGCAGCTTATCAGAAAACACTGAAGCTTTCTTT.

This chain joins TRBV28 and TRBJ2-7; 7 nucleotides match TRBD1. The CDR3 runs 12 residues. Germline lookup yields CDR1 MDHEN and CDR2 SYDVKM. Trimming at V came to 5 bases and at J to 5 bases, leaving 3 bases not matched to a gene. For the CDR3, the DNA is TGTGCCAGCAGTACGAGGGGGCACGAGCAGTACTTC. It yields the protein CASSTRGHEQYF.

The chain recombines TRBV2 with TRBJ1-1; the D is unclear. In germline, CDR1 is SNHLY, CDR2 FYNNEI. This CDR3 contains 14 residues. V shed 8 bases and J shed 0 bases, with 13 bases lying between them. The CDR3 bases are TGTGCCAGCGAGGGAAGCCCGATGAACACTGAAGCTTTCTTT. This encodes CASEGSPMNTEAFF. The full variable domain, completed using reference TRBV2 and TRBJ1-1, is EPEVTQTPSHQVTQMGQEVILRCVPISNHLYFYWYRQILGQKVEFLVSFYNNEISEKSEIFDDQFSVERPDGSNFTLKIRSTKLEDSAMYFCASEGSPMNTEAFFGQGTRLTVV.

V gene TRBV7-9 combines with J gene TRBJ2-3; TRBD2 matches at 9 bases. The V gene's germline CDR1 is SEHNR and CDR2 FQNEAQ (reference sequence). Trimming removed 5 bases from V and 4 bases from J; junction bases left unmatched: 10. The CDR3 runs 16 residues. The CDR3 here is CASSPLSSGRADTQYF. The CDR3 DNA reads TGTGCCAGCAGCCCCCTAAGTAGCGGGAGAGCAGATACGCAGTATTTT.

The V call is TRBV29-1, the J call TRBJ2-4; a weak D match, TRBD2 (7 bases). The germline V gene has CDR1 SQVTM and CDR2 ANQGSEA. Between the trimmed V and J ends, which lost 7 bases and 0 bases, there was a span of 13 bases. This CDR3 region has 14 residues. This chain's CDR3 is CSARGGEAKNIQYF. The DNA of the CDR3 is TGCAGCGCAAGGGGGGGTGAAGCCAAAAACATTCAGTACTTC.

The chain uses TRBV2 and TRBJ2-2, with D maybe TRBD2 (6 bases). Trimming pared 5 bases from V and 0 bases from J, leaving 13 bases between. Looked up from germline, CDR1 is SNHLY and CDR2 is FYNNEI. This CDR3 has 16 residues. The CDR3 DNA reads as TGTGCCAGCAGTAAGGGACTGGGCGCGAACACCGGGGAGCTGTTTTTT. Its protein is CASSKGLGANTGELFF.

The gene calls are TRBV5-1 and TRBJ2-7; 11 bases agree with TRBD2. This CDR3 is built from 15 residues. Germline assignment: CDR1 SGHRS and CDR2 YFSETQ. The V gene end was trimmed by 4 bases and the J gene end by 2 bases; junction bases not matched to a gene: 5. The CDR3 spells CASSPIAGGPYEQYF. CDR3 bases: TGCGCCAGCAGCCCAATAGCGGGAGGGCCCTACGAGCAGTACTTC.

Only a few counts were recorded for this clone. This chain links TRBV29-1 with TRBJ2-5; 12 bases are shared with TRBD2. Germline V gene sequence: CDR1 SQVTM, CDR2 ANQGSEA. The J segment lost 2 bases and the V segment lost 6 bases, leaving 4 bases of the junction unmatched. The CDR3 loop spans 14 amino acids. The CDR3 DNA follows: TGCAGCGTGAGGGGACTAGCGGGTCAAGAGACCCAGTACTTC. Translation gives CSVRGLAGQETQYF.

The rearrangement joins TRBV5-1 to TRBJ2-5; TRBD2 aligns across 8 bases. The germline V gene encodes CDR1 SGHRS and CDR2 YFSETQ. CDR3 length: 16 amino acids. V lost 0 bases to trimming and J lost 5 bases; unmatched junction nucleotides: 9. The CDR3 bases are TGCGCCAGCAGCTTGGAGGGAGCGGGAGAGTGGGAGACCCAGTACTTC. It specifies CASSLEGAGEWETQYF.

The chain joins TRBV9 to TRBJ2-2; D call uncertain. The CDR3 is 14 amino acids. CDR1 is SGDLS and CDR2 is YYNGEE in the germline V gene. V lost 6 bases to trimming and J lost 2 bases, with 11 bases between them. As DNA, the CDR3 is TGTGCCAGCATCACGAAGACAAACACCGGGGAGCTGTTTTTT. Encoded protein: CASITKTNTGELFF.

This CDR3 reads CASRQQVTDTQYF. The CDR3 DNA reads as TGTGCCAGCAGACAACAGGTCACAGATACGCAGTATTTT. The V call is TRBV6-6, the J call TRBJ2-3, with D perhaps matching TRBD1 (5 bases). Germline values: CDR1 MNHNY, CDR2 SVGAGI (reference sequence). Trimming cost V 6 bases and J 2 bases, with 9 bases left between them. The CDR3 is 13 amino acids.

This clone came up a few times. The V call is TRBV29-1, the J call TRBJ2-5, with 7 bases identical to TRBD1. This CDR3 contains 16 residues. Germline V gene data show CDR1 as SQVTM and CDR2 as ANQGSEA. V was pared by 5 bases and J by 0 bases, with 12 bases of the junction left unmatched. In DNA, the CDR3 is TGCAGCGTTTCTCACAAGGGGGCCTCGTACCAAGAGACCCAGTACTTC. Its translation: CSVSHKGASYQETQYF.

This rearrangement joins TRBV30 to TRBJ2-7; no reliable D call. Trimming stripped 2 bases from V and 6 bases from J, with 17 bases between. CDR1 and CDR2 (germline): GTSNPN, SVGIG (reference sequence). CDR3 length: 14 amino acids. The CDR3 sequence: CAWSPGRPYSEQYF. The CDR3 DNA follows: TGTGCCTGGAGTCCCGGGCGACCCTATTCCGAGCAGTACTTC.

This chain uses TRBV7-2 with TRBJ2-7; TRBD2 might be the D (6 bases). The V end was cut by 5 bases, the J end by 5 bases, with 16 bases between. Germline V gene lookup returns CDR1 SGHTA and CDR2 FQGNSA. The CDR3 runs to 14 residues. CDR3 DNA sequence: TGTGCCAGCAGCGCCTCGGCGGGACCCCACGAGCAGTACTTC. Protein sequence: CASSASAGPHEQYF. The full variable domain, with the rest looked up from reference TRBV7-2 and TRBJ2-7, is GAGVSQSPSNKVTEKGKDVELRCDPISGHTALYWYRQSLGQGLEFLIYFQGNSAPDKSGLPSDRFSAERTGGSVSTLTIQRTQQEDSAVYLCASSASAGPHEQYFGPGTRLTVT.

The chain carries TRBV6-1 and TRBJ2-3, with unresolved D. Between the trimmed V and J ends, which lost 3 bases and 1 base, there was a span of 11 bases. The CDR3 consists of 15 residues. Germline CDR1 is MNHNS and CDR2 is SASEGT. As DNA, the CDR3 is TGTGCCAGCAGTGAGGCGGAGAGGCGCACAGATACGCAGTATTTT. Translation gives CASSEAERRTDTQYF.

This clone showed up just a few times. The chain has TRBV7-9 and TRBJ1-1; D uncertain. V was clipped by 4 bases and J by 1 base, with 7 bases between them. Germline V CDR1 and CDR2: SEHNR, FQNEAQ (reference sequence). The CDR3 runs 13 residues. CDR3 residues: CASSWGANTEAFF. The CDR3 bases are TGTGCCAGCAGCTGGGGAGCGAACACTGAAGCTTTCTTT.

The chain couples TRBV6-5 to TRBJ1-5; 7 bases align to TRBD1. The CDR3 length is 15 residues. V trimming: 5 bases; J trimming: 5 bases; junction bases outside the gene matches: 9. CDR1 and CDR2 (germline): MNHEY, SVGAGI. Written as DNA, the CDR3 is TGTGCCAGCAGTCCAGGGGGTGGGATCGATCAGCCCCAGCATTTT. It is translated as CASSPGGGIDQPQHF.

The CDR3 protein is CAWSPIGQTETF. CDR3 sequence (DNA): TGTGCCTGGAGTCCGATAGGGCAGACGGAGACCTTC. The chain is built from TRBV30 and TRBJ1-2; D gene unclear. The V end lost 2 bases, the J end lost 14 bases, and 18 bases lay between the germline ends. The CDR3 runs to 12 residues. Germline CDR1 and CDR2: GTSNPN and SVGIG (reference sequence).

The CDR3 DNA reads TGTGCCAGCAGCCAAGACACTAGCGGGAATGGGGTAGATACGCAGTATTTT. It is translated as CASSQDTSGNGVDTQYF. V usage is TRBV4-2 and J usage is TRBJ2-3, with 10 bases lining up with TRBD2. CDR1 is LGHNA and CDR2 is YNFKEQ in the germline V gene. The trim removed 0 bases at V and 5 bases at J, leaving 8 bases unmatched. This CDR3 has 17 amino acids.

The chain carries TRBV25-1 and TRBJ1-4; D may be TRBD1 (6 bases). The CDR3 contains 14 residues. In germline, CDR1 is MGHDK, CDR2 SYGVNS. Deletions cut 1 base from V and 8 bases from J, with 11 bases between. The CDR3 DNA is TGTGCCAGCAGTGAATGGGGCCAGGGGGAAAAACTGTTTTTT. Translating it yields CASSEWGQGEKLFF.

The V call is TRBV5-1, the J call TRBJ2-3; 7 nucleotides line up with TRBD1. This CDR3 is 15 amino acids long. The V gene's germline CDR1 is SGHRS and CDR2 YFSETQ. V lost 0 bases and J lost 2; bases outside the gene matches: 3. The CDR3 DNA reads TGCGCCAGCAGCTTGGCGGGGACAGTCACAGATACGCAGTATTTT. Residues: CASSLAGTVTDTQYF.